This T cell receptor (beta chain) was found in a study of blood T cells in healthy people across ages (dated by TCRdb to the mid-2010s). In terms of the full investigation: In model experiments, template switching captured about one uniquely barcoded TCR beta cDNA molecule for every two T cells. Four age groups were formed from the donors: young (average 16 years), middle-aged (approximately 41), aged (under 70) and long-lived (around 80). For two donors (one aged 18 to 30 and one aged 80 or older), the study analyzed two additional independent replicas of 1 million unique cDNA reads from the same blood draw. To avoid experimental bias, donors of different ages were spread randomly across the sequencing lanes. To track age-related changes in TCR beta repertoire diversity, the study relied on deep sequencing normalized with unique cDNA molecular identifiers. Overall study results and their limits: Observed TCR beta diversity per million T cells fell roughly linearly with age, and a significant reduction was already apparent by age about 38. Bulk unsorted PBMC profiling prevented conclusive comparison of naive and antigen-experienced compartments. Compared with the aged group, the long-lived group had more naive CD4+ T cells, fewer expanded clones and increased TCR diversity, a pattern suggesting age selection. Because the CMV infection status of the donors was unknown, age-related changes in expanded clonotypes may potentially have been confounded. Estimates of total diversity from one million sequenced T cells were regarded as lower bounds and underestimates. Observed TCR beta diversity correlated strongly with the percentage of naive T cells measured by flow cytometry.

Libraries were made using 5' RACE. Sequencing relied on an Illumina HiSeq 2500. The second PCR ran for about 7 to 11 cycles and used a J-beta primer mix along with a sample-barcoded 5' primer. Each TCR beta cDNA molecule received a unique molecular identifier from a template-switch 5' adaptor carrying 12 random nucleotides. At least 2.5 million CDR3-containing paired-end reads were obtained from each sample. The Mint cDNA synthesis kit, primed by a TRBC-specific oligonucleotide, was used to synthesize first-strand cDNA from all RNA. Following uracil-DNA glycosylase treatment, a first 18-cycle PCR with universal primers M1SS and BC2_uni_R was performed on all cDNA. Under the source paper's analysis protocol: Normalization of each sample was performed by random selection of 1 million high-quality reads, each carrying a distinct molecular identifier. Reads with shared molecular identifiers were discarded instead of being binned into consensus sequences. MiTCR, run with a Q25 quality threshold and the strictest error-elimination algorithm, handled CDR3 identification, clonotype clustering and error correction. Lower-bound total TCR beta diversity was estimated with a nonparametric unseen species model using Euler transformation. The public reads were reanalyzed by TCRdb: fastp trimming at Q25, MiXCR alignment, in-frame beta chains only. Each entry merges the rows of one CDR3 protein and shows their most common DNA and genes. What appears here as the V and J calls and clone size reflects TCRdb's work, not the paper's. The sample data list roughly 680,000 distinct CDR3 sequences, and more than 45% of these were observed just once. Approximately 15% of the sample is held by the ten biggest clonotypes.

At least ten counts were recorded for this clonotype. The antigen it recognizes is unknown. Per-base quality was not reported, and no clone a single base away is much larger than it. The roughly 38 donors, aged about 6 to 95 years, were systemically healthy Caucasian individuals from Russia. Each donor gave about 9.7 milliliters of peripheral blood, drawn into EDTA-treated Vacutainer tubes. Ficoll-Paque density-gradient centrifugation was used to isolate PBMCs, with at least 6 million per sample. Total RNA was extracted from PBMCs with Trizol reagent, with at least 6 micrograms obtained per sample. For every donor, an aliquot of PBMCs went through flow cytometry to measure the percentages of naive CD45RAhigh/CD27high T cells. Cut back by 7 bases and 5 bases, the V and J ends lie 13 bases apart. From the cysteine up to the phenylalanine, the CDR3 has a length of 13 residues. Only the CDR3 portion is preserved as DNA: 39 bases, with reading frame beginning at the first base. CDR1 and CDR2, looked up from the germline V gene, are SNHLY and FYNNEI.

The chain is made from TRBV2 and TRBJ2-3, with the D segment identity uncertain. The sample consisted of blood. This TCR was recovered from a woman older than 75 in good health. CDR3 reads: CASKTPWEDTQYF. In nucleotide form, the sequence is TGTGCCAGCAAGACCCCCTGGGAAGATACGCAGTATTTT.